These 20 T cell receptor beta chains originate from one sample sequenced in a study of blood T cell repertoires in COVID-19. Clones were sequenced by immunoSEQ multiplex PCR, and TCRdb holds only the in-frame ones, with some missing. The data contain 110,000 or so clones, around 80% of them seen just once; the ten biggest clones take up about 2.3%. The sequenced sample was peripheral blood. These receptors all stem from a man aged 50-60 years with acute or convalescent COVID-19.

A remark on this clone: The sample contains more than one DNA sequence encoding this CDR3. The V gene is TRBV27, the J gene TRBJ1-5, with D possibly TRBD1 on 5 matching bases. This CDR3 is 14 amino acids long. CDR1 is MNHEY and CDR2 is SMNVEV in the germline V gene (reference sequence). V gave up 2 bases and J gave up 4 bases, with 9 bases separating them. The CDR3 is CASSLRGLNQPQHF. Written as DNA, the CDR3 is TGTGCCAGCAGTTTAAGGGGTTTAAATCAGCCCCAGCATTTT.

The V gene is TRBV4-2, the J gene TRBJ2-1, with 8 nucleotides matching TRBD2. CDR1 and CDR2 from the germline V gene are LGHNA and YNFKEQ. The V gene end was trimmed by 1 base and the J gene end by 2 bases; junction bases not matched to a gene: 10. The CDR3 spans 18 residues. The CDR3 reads CASSQGVRRGGTYNEQFF. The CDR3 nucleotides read TGTGCCAGCAGCCAAGGGGTCCGCCGGGGGGGGACCTACAATGAGCAGTTCTTC.

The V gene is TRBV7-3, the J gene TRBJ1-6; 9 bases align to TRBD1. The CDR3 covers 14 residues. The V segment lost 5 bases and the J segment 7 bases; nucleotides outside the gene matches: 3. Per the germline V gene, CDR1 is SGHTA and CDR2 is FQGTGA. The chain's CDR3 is CASSQGQGNSPLHF. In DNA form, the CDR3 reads TGTGCCAGCAGCCAGGGACAGGGCAATTCACCCCTCCACTTT.

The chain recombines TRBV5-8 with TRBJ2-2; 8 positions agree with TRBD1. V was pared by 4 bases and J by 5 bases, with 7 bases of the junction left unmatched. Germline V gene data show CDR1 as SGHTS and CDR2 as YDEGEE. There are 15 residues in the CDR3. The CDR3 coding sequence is TGTGCCAGCAGCCCCAGGGGGCCCGGGACCGGGGAGCTGTTTTTT. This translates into CASSPRGPGTGELFF.

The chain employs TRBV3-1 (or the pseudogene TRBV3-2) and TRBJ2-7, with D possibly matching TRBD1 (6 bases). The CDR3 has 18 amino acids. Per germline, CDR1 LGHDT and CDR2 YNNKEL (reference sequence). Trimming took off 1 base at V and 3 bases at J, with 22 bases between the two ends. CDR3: CASSQVQGPAEINYEQYF. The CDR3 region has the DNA TGTGCCAGCAGCCAAGTACAGGGCCCGGCGGAAATTAACTACGAGCAGTACTTC.

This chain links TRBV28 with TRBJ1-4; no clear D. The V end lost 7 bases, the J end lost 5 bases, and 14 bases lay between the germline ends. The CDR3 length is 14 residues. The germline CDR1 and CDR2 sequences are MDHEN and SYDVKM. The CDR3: CASTLVGRNEKLFF. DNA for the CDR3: TGTGCCAGCACCCTTGTGGGGAGGAATGAAAAACTGTTTTTT.

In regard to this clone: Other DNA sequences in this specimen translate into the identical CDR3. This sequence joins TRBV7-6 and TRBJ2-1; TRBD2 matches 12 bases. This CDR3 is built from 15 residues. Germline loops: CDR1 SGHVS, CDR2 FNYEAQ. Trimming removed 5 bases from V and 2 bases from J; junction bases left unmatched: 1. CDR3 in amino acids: CASSPSGGAYNEQFF. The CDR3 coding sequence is TGTGCCAGCAGCCCTAGCGGGGGGGCCTACAATGAGCAGTTCTTC.

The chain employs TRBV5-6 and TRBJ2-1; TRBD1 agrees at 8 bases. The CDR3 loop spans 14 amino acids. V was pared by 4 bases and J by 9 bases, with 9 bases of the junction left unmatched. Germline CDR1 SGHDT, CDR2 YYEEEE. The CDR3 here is CASSLVDRVIEQFF. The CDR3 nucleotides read TGTGCCAGCAGCCTTGTGGACAGGGTTATTGAGCAGTTCTTC.

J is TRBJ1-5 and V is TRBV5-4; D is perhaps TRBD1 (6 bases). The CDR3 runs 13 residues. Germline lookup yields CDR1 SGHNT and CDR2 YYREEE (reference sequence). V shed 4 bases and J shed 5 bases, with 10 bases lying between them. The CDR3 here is CASSVDRYQPQHF. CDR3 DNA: TGTGCCAGCAGCGTTGACAGGTATCAGCCCCAGCATTTT.

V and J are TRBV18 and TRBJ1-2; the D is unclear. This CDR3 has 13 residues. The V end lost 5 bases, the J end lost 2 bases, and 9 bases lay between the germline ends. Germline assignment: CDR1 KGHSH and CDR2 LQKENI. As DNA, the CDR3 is TGTGCCAGCTCAGAAGACACGAACTATGGCTACACCTTC. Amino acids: CASSEDTNYGYTF.

The CDR3 region is CASRPGLAGGQIDEQYF. As DNA, the CDR3 is TGCGCCAGCAGGCCCGGACTAGCGGGAGGGCAAATCGACGAGCAGTACTTC. The V call is TRBV5-1, the J call TRBJ2-7; 15 nucleotides align to TRBD2. The germline V gene encodes CDR1 SGHRS and CDR2 YFSETQ. V was clipped by 5 bases and J by 5 bases; unmatched bases: 11. This CDR3 has 17 residues. The full variable domain, with the rest looked up from reference TRBV5-1 and TRBJ2-7, is KAGVTQTPRYLIKTRGQQVTLSCSPISGHRSVSWYQQTPGQGLQFLFEYFSETQRNKGNFPGRFSGRQFSNSRSEMNVSTLELGDSALYLCASRPGLAGGQIDEQYFGPGTRLTVT.

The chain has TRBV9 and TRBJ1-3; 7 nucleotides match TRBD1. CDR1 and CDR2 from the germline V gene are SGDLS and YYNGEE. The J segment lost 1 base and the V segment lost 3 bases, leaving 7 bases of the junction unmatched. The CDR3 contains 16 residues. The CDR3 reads CASSGRQGRSGNTIYF. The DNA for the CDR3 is TGTGCCAGCAGCGGCAGACAGGGAAGATCTGGAAACACCATATATTTT.

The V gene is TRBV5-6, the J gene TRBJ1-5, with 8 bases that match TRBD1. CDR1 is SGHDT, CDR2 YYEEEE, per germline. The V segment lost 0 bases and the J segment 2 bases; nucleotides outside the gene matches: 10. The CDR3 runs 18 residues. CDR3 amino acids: CASSLGPGQGGGNQPQHF. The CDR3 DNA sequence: TGTGCCAGCAGCTTGGGGCCCGGACAGGGCGGGGGCAATCAGCCCCAGCATTTT.

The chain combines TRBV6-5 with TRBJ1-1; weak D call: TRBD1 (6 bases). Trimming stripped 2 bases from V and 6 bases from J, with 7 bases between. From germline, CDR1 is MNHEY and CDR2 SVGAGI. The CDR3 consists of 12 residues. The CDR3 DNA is TGTGCCAGCAGTTACAACAGGGCTGAAGCTTTCTTT. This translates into CASSYNRAEAFF.

CDR3 coding DNA: TGTGCCAGTAGTATAGAGGTCGGCGGCTACACCGGGGAGCTGTTTTTT. As protein: CASSIEVGGYTGELFF. This rearrangement joins TRBV19 to TRBJ2-2; D unclear. Per the germline V gene, CDR1 is LNHDA and CDR2 is SQIVND (reference sequence). V lost 0 bases, J lost 3 bases, and 11 bases lay in between. This CDR3 has 16 amino acids.

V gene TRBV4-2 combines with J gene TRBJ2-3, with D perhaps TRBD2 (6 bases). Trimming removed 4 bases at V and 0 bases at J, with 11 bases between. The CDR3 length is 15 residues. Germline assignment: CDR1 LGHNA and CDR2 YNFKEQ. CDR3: CASSPVGTSTDTQYF. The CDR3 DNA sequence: TGTGCCAGCAGCCCAGTGGGGACTAGCACAGATACGCAGTATTTT.

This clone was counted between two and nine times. The CDR3 sequence is CASSVGQGARTEAFF. The CDR3, as DNA: TGTGCCAGCAGCGTAGGACAGGGGGCTCGGACTGAAGCTTTCTTT. The chain links TRBV9 to TRBJ1-1; 10 nucleotides align to TRBD1. J gave up 5 bases and V 0 bases, and 4 bases lay outside the gene matches. The V gene's germline CDR1 is SGDLS and CDR2 YYNGEE. This CDR3 is built from 15 residues.

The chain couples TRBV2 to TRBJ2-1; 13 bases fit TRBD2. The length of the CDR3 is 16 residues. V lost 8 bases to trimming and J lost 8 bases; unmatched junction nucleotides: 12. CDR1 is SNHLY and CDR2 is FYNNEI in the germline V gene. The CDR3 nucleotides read TGTGCCAGCGGAGGACTAGCGGGGGCGTATAGGGATGAGCAGTTCTTC. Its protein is CASGGLAGAYRDEQFF.

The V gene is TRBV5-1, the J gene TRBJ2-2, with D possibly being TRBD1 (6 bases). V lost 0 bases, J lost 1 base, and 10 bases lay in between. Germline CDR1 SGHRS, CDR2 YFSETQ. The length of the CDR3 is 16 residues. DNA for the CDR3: TGCGCCAGCAGCTTGGGGGCAGGGGTGAACACCGGGGAGCTGTTTTTT. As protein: CASSLGAGVNTGELFF.

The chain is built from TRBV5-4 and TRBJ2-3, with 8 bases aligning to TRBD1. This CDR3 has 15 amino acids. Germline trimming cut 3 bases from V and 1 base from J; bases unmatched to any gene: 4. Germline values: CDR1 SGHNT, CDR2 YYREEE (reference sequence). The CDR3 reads CASSSPGQGTDTQYF. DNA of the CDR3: TGTGCCAGCAGCTCTCCGGGACAGGGCACAGATACGCAGTATTTT.